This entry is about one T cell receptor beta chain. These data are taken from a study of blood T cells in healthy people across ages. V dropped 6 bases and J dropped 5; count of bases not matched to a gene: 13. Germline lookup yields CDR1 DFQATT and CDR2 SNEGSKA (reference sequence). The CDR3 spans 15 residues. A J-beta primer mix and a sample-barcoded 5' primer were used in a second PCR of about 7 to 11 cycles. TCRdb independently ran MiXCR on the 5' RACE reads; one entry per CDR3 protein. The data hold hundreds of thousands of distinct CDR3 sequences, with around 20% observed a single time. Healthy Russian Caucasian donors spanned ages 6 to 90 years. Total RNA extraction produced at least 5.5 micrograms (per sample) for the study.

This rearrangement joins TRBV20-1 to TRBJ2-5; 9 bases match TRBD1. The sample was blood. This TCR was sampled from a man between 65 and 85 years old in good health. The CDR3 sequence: CSAHTGTGSGETQYF. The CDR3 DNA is TGCAGTGCCCACACCGGGACAGGGTCCGGGGAGACCCAGTACTTC.